This section outlines one T cell receptor (beta chain) sequence together with its context. Its antigen is undetermined. This sample was included in a study of shared clonotypes between healthy human individuals. Study observations and caveats: Memory subsets had estimated richness that was generally smaller than that of naive subsets. Sharing across four donors was highest in naive CD4 (around 5%) and lowest in memory CD8 (about 0.4%). Among donors, clonotype sharing was expected to be affected by sequencing depth.

Per the germline V gene, CDR1 is MDHEN and CDR2 is SYDVKM. CDR3 length equals 15 residues. With 6 bases removed from V and 7 bases from J, the gap between germline ends came to 18 bases. The protocol was immunoSEQ multiplex PCR, while the TCRdb copy is restricted to in-frame clones and leaves out a portion. The data hold about 2,100,000 clones, with roughly 91% observed a single time. CD45RO-negative, CCR7-positively selected cells formed the naive CD8 fraction, excluding terminally differentiated effector memory CD45RA+ cells. Sequenced: naive CD8+ T cells from PBMCs. The receptor comes from a man between 18 and 29 years old in good health. Some clones in this sample may be carry-over from other donors' samples. The chain employs TRBV28 and TRBJ1-4, with no clear D. The CDR3 spells CASRSIPRWGEKLFF. CDR3 coding DNA: TGTGCCAGCAGGTCCATCCCCCGGTGGGGTGAAAAACTGTTTTTT.